The source of this T cell receptor (beta chain) is a study of blood T cell repertoires in COVID-19. Across the study: Collection of acute and convalescent COVID-19 samples took place in the United States, Italy and Spain. PBMCs, B-cell-depleted T cells, or T cells were the source of the cDNA or gDNA that made up the material.

As handled by the study authors: Cell counts per sample came from amplifying reference gene primers. Using immunoSEQ multiplex PCR, the repertoire was profiled, and TCRdb retains in-frame clones only, with some absent. That table furnishes V, J and clone size, whereas the DNA furnished D and trimming. The repertoire holds under 100,000 clones, with approximately 82% as singletons. This clone was recorded once. There are 13 residues in the CDR3. Germline V CDR1 and CDR2: LGHNT, FRNRAP. V gave up 0 bases and J gave up 9 bases, with 6 bases separating them. The source of this sequence is a woman in her 70s with acute or convalescent COVID-19. The chain combines TRBV12-5 with TRBJ1-6; tentative D call: TRBD1 (5 bases). Sequenced: peripheral blood. CDR3 sequence reads: CASGLVRGSPLHF. CDR3 in DNA: TGTGCTAGTGGTTTGGTAAGGGGTTCACCCCTCCACTTT.